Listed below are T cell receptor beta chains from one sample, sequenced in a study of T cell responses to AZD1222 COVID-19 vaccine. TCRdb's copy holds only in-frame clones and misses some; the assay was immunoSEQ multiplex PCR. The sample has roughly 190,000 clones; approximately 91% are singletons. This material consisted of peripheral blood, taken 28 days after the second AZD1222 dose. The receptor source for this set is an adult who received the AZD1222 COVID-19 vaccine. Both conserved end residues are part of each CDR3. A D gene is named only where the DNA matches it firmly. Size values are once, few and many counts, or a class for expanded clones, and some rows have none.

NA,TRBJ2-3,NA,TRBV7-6,TGTGCCAGCAGCCCCCGCAGGGCAGATACGCAGTATTTT,CASSPRRADTQYF
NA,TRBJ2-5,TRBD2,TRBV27,TGTGCCAGCAGTTCCCGCGGGGGTGCGGAGACCCAGTACTTC,CASSSRGGAETQYF
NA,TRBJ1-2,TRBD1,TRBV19,TGTGCCAGTAGTATCATTGAGGGGGCGAGTGGCTACACCTTC,CASSIIEGASGYTF
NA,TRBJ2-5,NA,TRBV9,TGTGCCAGCAGCCCTATCGAGCGACCGGGGGAGACCCAGTACTTC,CASSPIERPGETQYF
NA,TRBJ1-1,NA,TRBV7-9,TGTGCCAGCAGCTTAGTGTGGGGCACTGAAGCTTTCTTT,CASSLVWGTEAFF
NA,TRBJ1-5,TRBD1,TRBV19,TGTGCCAGTAGTCCTTCCCGACAGGGGGCGGGGAATCAGCCCCAGCATTTT,CASSPSRQGAGNQPQHF
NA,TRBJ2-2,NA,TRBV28,TGTGCCAGCAGTCCGTTATTTCTGGGCAACACCGGGGAGCTGTTTTTT,CASSPLFLGNTGELFF
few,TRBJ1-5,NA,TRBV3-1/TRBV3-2,TGTGCCAGCAGCCACGGAGAGCGTCAGCCCCAGCATTTT,CASSHGERQPQHF
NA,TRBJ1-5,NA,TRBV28,TGTGCCAGCAGGGCGGGACATACCTTTCAGCCCCAGCATTTT,CASRAGHTFQPQHF
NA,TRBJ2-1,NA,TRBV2,TGTGCCCTGGGGGCGTCAAACCGTGAGCAGTTCTTC,CALGASNREQFF
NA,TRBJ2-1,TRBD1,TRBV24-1,TGTGCCACCAGTGCCCAAGTGGGACAGAGCTCCTACAATGAGCAGTTCTTC,CATSAQVGQSSYNEQFF
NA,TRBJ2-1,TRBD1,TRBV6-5,TGTGCCAGCACCCCAACAGGGGGCCTCTACAATGAGCAGTTCTTC,CASTPTGGLYNEQFF
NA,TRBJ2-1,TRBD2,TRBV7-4,TGTGCCAGCAGCCATCCGGGACTAGCGGGAGAGAGTGAGCAGTTCTTC,CASSHPGLAGESEQFF
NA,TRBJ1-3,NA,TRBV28,TGTGCCAGCAGTTTCGTTCCTACAGGAAACACCATATATTTT,CASSFVPTGNTIYF
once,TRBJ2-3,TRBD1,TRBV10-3,TGTGCCATAGGCCAGACAGGGGGCTCAGATACGCAGTATTTT,CAIGQTGGSDTQYF
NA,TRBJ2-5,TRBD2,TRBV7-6,TGTGCCAGCAGCTTCGAACTAGCGGGAGCCAGTGAGACCCAGTACTTC,CASSFELAGASETQYF
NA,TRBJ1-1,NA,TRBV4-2,TGTGCCAGCAGCCTGATGAGCGTGGACCCCAGGAACACTGAAGCTTTCTTT,CASSLMSVDPRNTEAFF
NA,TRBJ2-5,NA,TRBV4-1,TGCGCCAGCAGCCGTAGGGCTAGCGGTCAGGGGGGAGAGACCCAGTACTTC,CASSRRASGQGGETQYF
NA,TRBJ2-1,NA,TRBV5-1,TGCGCCAGCAGCTTGTTAGGGCAGGGGACTCCCGGTGAGCAGTTCTTC,CASSLLGQGTPGEQFF
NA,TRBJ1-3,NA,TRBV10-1,TGCGCCAGCAGTGATCCGGACAAGCAAGGAAACACCATATATTTT,CASSDPDKQGNTIYF
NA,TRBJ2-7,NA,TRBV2,TGTGCCAGCAGGTGGGCTAGCGAGTACTACGAGCAGTACTTC,CASRWASEYYEQYF
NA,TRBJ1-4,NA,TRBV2,TGTGCCAGCCAGCAGGGAGGGGGTTATGGCGAAAAACTGTTTTTT,CASQQGGGYGEKLFF
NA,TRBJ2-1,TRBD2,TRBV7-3,TGTGCCAGCAGCTTACGAAGCGGGAGGTCGTTGGGAGACTCCTACAATGAGCAGTTCTTC,CASSLRSGRSLGDSYNEQFF
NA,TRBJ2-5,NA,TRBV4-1,TGCGCCAGACGACGGGAATCGCCCCAGGGTCAAGAGACCCAGTACTTC,CARRRESPQGQETQYF
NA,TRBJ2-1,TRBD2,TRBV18,TGTGCCAGCTCCCCGCCTGGAGGGACTAGCGGGAGTTGGCATGAGCAGTTCTTC,CASSPPGGTSGSWHEQFF
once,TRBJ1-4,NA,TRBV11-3,TGTGCCAGCAGCTACGAACCAACTAATGAAAAACTGTTTTTT,CASSYEPTNEKLFF